This TCR beta chain was identified in a study of blood T cells in healthy people across ages. There are 14 residues in the CDR3. Trimming pared 4 bases from V and 3 bases from J, leaving 13 bases between. CDR1 and CDR2 (germline): MRHNA, SNTAGT. A second about 7 to 12 cycle PCR used barcoded and J-beta primers. MiXCR was run by TCRdb on the 5' RACE reads, yielding one entry per CDR3 protein. This table has 1.6 million or so distinct CDR3 sequences, about 35% appearing once. The TCR sequence derives from a woman younger than 45 in good health. The chain uses TRBV6-4 and TRBJ2-7; perhaps TRBD2 as D (6 bases). Sequenced input: blood. CDR3 bases: TGTGCCAGCAGTGGGCGGGGAACACTCTACGAGCAGTACTTC. This codes for CASSGRGTLYEQYF.